This TCR beta chain was retrieved from a study of vaccination and CD4 T cells after COVID-19 (dated by TCRdb to between 2021 and 2024). For the wider study: Convalescent patients had a positive SARS-CoV-2 result on nasal swab PCR, and of these patients, under ten had mild disease and one had severe disease. The convalescent cohort comprised six males and four females, including two Hispanic individuals, seven Caucasians, two Asians and one multiracial person. Two doses of either the Pfizer-BioNTech BNT162b2 vaccine (n=8) or the Moderna mRNA-1273 vaccine (n=2) were administered to participants. Post-COVID blood samples from convalescent patients were collected a median of 101 days after diagnosis, with a range of about 35 to 180 days. Post-vaccine blood samples were collected a median of about 69 days after the second vaccine dose, ranging from roughly 13 to 250 days. For stimulating the cultures, overlapping spike peptide pools were used, derived from SARS-CoV-2 as well as from the common cold coronaviruses HCoV-NL63, HCoV-OC43 and HCoV-229E. Control cultures received a CEFX viral epitope pool as the positive control, an HIV-1 Nef peptide pool as the negative control, or no peptide. In 10 COVID-19 convalescent patients and several infection-naive healthy vaccine recipients, researchers compared the spike-specific CD4+ TCR repertoire from before mRNA vaccination with the repertoire from after.

The cysteine opens and the phenylalanine closes a CDR3 of 16 amino acids. Just the 48-base CDR3 DNA is kept, in frame starting at base 1. Germline trimming: 0 bases from V, 7 bases from J; junction bases outside gene matches: 4. In the germline V gene (reference sequence), CDR1 corresponds to LNHDA and CDR2 to SQIVND. Library preparation used PCR. At the Johns Hopkins FTIC core, DNA from the cultured CD4+ T cells underwent TCR sequencing with the Oncomine TCR Beta short-read assay. The QIAamp micro DNA kit was used to extract genomic DNA from the cultured CD4+ T cells. The Oncomine TCR Beta libraries from cultured CD4+ T cells were pooled using unique dual indexes and then sequenced on an Illumina iSeq 100. In the source study's methods: Non-productive sequences were removed, and CDR3s not starting with C, not ending with F or W, or shorter than 7 amino acids were discarded. Antigen-specific clonotypes were identified using the MANAFEST web application through comparison of peptide-stimulated wells with reference and other culture wells. An FDR below 0.05, an odds ratio above 5, and a productive frequency above 0.1% in at least two of three replicate wells were required for clones to be considered positive. Cross-reactive clonotypes were defined as significantly expanded in both SARS-CoV-2 spike wells and at least one common cold coronavirus spike condition. CDR3 homology was assessed with Levenshtein distances (stringdist) and unrooted phylogenetic trees (ape) in R version 3.6.1. Through fastp at Q25 and MiXCR, TCRdb rebuilt clones from the public reads, retaining in-frame beta chains. Under each unique CDR3 protein, matching rows form one entry showing the most common genes and DNA. The V and J calls, along with clone size, are taken from TCRdb and not from the paper's own processing. The sample table holds 20,000 or so distinct CDR3 sequences, of which 35% to 50% were seen once. Approximately 10% of the sample is held by the ten biggest clonotypes.

What the research found in general, with its limitations: Of the vaccine-specific clones in convalescent patients, 304 of 307, or nearly all, reacted only to SARS-CoV-2 spike and did not cross-react with common cold coronaviruses. Relatively few convalescent patients were included in the study, and early timepoints after natural infection were not analyzed. In convalescent patients, a median 86.3% of post-vaccine SARS-CoV-2-reactive clones were detected only after vaccination, suggesting vaccine-specific priming. The median number of SARS-CoV-2-reactive clonotypes rose from 21 after infection to some 37 after vaccination, but the change was not significant.

Reading the label with the study, this specimen's treatment or condition is: approximately nine-day PBMC culture with coronavirus spike peptide pools or control peptides (ViraFEST assay). The ViraFEST assay was used in the study, in which antigen-specific T cells were expanded with peptide pools and expanded clonotypes were subsequently identified by TCR sequencing. The convalescent patients' positive SARS-CoV-2 PCR tests fell between March and December 2020, which was before the Alpha, Beta and Delta variants emerged in the United States. Each well held 2.2 million or so PBMCs cultured in IMDM containing about 5% human AB serum and 9 to 10 IU/ml IL-2, with 7.5 to 10 ug/ml peptide pools added. Half of the culture medium was replaced with fresh IL-2-containing medium on days 3 and 7. Once the cells had been in culture for about 10 days, the EasySep CD4+ T cell isolation kit was used to isolate CD4+ T cells by negative selection. PBMCs were separated from whole blood using Ficoll-Paque Plus gradient centrifugation and then either used fresh or cryopreserved at -140C. Triplicate wells were generally used for each culture condition.

For this clonotype: It lacks a known antigen. Base-call qualities are not available, and no considerably larger clone is one nucleotide away.

The source was CD4+ T cells from blood, cultured in vitro, collected after SARS-CoV-2 vaccination. The TCR comes from a human donor who had recovered from COVID-19. The chain employs TRBV19 and TRBJ2-1; TRBD2 agrees with 12 junctional bases. The sequenced DNA: TGTGCCAGTAGTATAGAGGCTAGCGGGGGGGGAAATGAGCAGTTCTTC. This yields the protein CASSIEASGGGNEQFF.